This T cell receptor beta chain was recovered during a study of cytomegalovirus exposure and HLA in healthy donors (dated by TCRdb to 2017 to 2019). In the study overall: An earlier analysis of some 600 of the donors reported about 260 Gb of sequence data and 95 million to 140 million unique TCR beta sequences obtained from approximately 180 million T cells. An early release covering around 630 HLA-typed donors comprised roughly 300 gigabases of sequencing data and 85 million or so unique TCR sequences. Among the approximately 400 genotyped donors, roughly 80% belonged to the genetic ancestry cluster associated with self-reported Caucasian donors. The study was designed to test whether signatures of past pathogen exposure could be identified by cataloging public T cell receptors. The study used immunosequencing to profile the T cell repertoires of about 670 subjects and linked those repertoires to cytomegalovirus serostatus. Along with the approximately 650-subject first cohort, a separate validation cohort of 120 different subjects was used. High-throughput TCR immunosequencing, statistical association of individual TCRs with disease status, and machine learning were combined to predict cytomegalovirus infection status. A later analysis re-examined previously published TCR beta repertoires from 610 or so donors and added high-resolution HLA genotyping to investigate patterns of TCR occurrence. In the later analysis, no new phenotypic data were used to find candidate immune exposures; instead, reliance was placed on TCR beta sequences and their occurrence across donors. In an earlier analysis of about 590 of the donors, high-throughput TCR beta sequencing was used to judge whether each TCR beta V gene segment behaved as functional or pseudogenic. Donor age, sex, ethnicity and CMV serostatus were compiled together with the repertoire data. A later genetic analysis took genome-wide SNP genotypes for about three fifths of the 666 donors and used that subset as a discovery cohort. Every repertoire in the discovery cohort had been generated on one and the same sequencing platform. HLA typing covered class I and class II loci at four-digit resolution. The number of donors typed differed by locus, with roughly 629-640 for A, B, C, DRB1 and DQB1, 522 for DQA1, some 570 for DPA1, and about 450 for DPB1. Four to six DR-DQ haplotypes were handled as single units for association and clustering, since linkage in the cohort was strong. Across 300 to 500 genotyped donors of the cohort, an average of about 240,000 unique TCR beta nucleotide sequences per donor were sequenced, and about a sixth of those sequences were non-productive. Here is what the overall study found, with its caveats: In a later analysis, around 15,000 TCR beta sequences were associated with specific HLA alleles at a false discovery rate of 0.05. A cluster of highly shared sequence variants was judged likely to represent a technical artifact of the sequencing pipeline. While some public TCRs were present in many individuals, most TCR sequences turned up only very rarely across donors. When HLA alleles, especially DR and DQ, strongly co-occurred, TCR associations were difficult to assign to individual alleles. In an earlier analysis of 587 of the donors, most TCR beta V segments appeared in productive rearrangements about 87% or about 30% of the time, broadly matching IMGT annotations. The presence/absence analyses assumed that sequencing depth was roughly uniform across donors, and that assumption may not be true. The classifier was reported to diagnose cytomegalovirus status with high specificity and sensitivity in both the original cohort and the validation cohort. Linkage disequilibrium might explain the correlated functional status among segregating V segments, but an unknown experimental factor could not be ruled out. Some IMGT-functional V segments, including TRBV6-2 and TRBV6-3, could not be told apart with the 87-base-pair reads, so those segments were excluded. According to a later genetic analysis, donors in an Asian-associated ancestry cluster had fewer N-insertions in productive TCRs than the roughly 660-donor mean. In a later analysis, HLA-associated TCR beta chains showed more clonal expansion and lower generation probabilities than non-associated chains that were equally common. The earlier analysis of about 600 of the donors excluded fewer than 20 rarely observed V segments, including chromosome 9 orphons, because counts were too low. The only immune exposure information available for the cohort was CMV serostatus. A total of roughly 160 TCR beta chains were listed by the study as associated with cytomegalovirus. In a later analysis, the rate of TCR association differed among HLA loci, with DRB1 alleles having the most associated TCRs and HLA-C alleles having the fewest. A further reported finding was that TCR beta sequences accurately predicted the HLA-A and HLA-B alleles for most subjects in the first cohort. Because some donors lacked HLA typing at each locus, the association tests relied only on the typed subset. A later genetic analysis associated a missense DCLRE1C variant with V-gene and J-gene trimming of TCR beta chains, and an independent cohort replicated the association. According to a later analysis, most CMV-associated TCR beta chains appeared to be HLA-restricted, and the HLA associations seemed to be driven largely by CMV exposure. The authors suggested that the approach could potentially be generalized to other disease states and immunological phenotypes. Only TCR beta chains were sequenced in this cohort, and the absence of alpha or paired-chain data limited detectable features. Three of the identified cytomegalovirus-associated TCR beta chains were confirmed in vitro to be specific for cytomegalovirus antigens. A later analysis reported that several top co-occurrence clusters appeared linked to parvovirus B19, influenza, CMV and Epstein-Barr virus.

The CDR3 covers 13 residues, taking in both the cysteine and the phenylalanine. Solely the CDR3 DNA is kept, with 39 bases framed from the first base. CDR1 SGHDT and CDR2 YYEEEE are derived from the germline V gene. V lost 4 bases and J lost 5 bases; the stretch between them is 11 bases long. Libraries came from the immunoSEQ multiplex PCR assay. For the multiplex PCR, a mixture combining 60 forward primers for TCR Vbeta segments and 13 reverse primers for TCR Jbeta segments was used. A multiplex PCR assay on genomic DNA amplified the CDR3 region of rearranged TCR beta genes. The amplified TCR beta libraries were sequenced on the Illumina HiSeq System as 87-base-pair reads. In the original analysis: Across the 700 or so repertoires, a later analysis counted 80 million or so unique TCR beta chains, 9.5 million to 12 million of which were shared by at least two donors. Raw reads were error-corrected and collapsed into unique sequences by a nearest-neighbor algorithm in which closely related sequences were merged to remove PCR and sequencing errors. V, D and J gene segments were assigned by aligning CDR3 sequences to IMGT reference sequences. For a sequence to be retained, a match of at least six nucleotides was required to both a V gene segment and a J gene segment. A rearrangement was called productive if the CDR3 had no stop codons and remained in frame with V and J, and every other rearrangement was called non-productive. Following IMGT convention, CDR3 was defined as the stretch from the second conserved V-encoded cysteine up to the conserved J-encoded phenylalanine. The earlier analysis of some 600 of the donors excluded sequences that lacked an unambiguous match to a single V gene segment. An earlier analysis of 587 of the donors called V segments functional above 56.7% productive rearrangements and segregating when the between-donor standard deviation exceeded 5%. A statistical classification framework was developed to diagnose cytomegalovirus status using the catalog of TCR beta chain sequences. In a later analysis, V and J genes were assigned by comparing TCR nucleotide sequences against IMGT/GENE-DB human TR gene sequences. Using the TCRdist pipeline, a later analysis assigned CDR3 sequences along with most-parsimonious VDJ recombination scenarios. In a later analysis, each TCR beta chain was defined by its CDR3 amino acid sequence together with its V-gene family, and reads without a unique V-gene family were excluded. To address suspected cross-contamination and a sequencing artifact, a later analysis removed several hundred highly shared, low-generation-probability nucleotide sequences. In a later analysis, a clonal expansion index for each public chain was calculated from normalized within-repertoire ranks of inferred template counts. A later analysis computed generation probabilities with a VDJ recombination model fitted to out-of-frame rearrangements, and checked the results against IGoR. In a later analysis, TCR-TCR, TCR-HLA and TCR-CMV co-occurrence was scored with hypergeometric tests, and a repertoire-size bias correction was applied to TCR pairs. A later analysis estimated false discovery rates by permuting HLA or CMV assignments 20 times. In a later analysis, co-occurring TCRs were grouped with DBSCAN, and TCRdist sequence similarity was added when clustering was performed within HLA-allele-positive subsets. Repertoires with fewer than 30,000 or more than 120,000 public chains were left out of co-occurrence clustering, as were several repertoires with anomalous nucleotide sharing. TCRdb took over this immuneACCESS table, retaining in-frame rearrangements with V and J assigned. Such tables are incomplete; in checked studies, under half of the missing clones stem from an unresolved V gene, and the remainder is unexplained. The DNA gave D and trimming, while V, J and clone size come from that table. The sample includes around 36,000 clones, with 80% to 90% observed a single time. Jointly, the top ten make up roughly 10% of the sample.

In total, 600 or so healthy bone marrow donors made up the cohort. All cohort members were sampled while nominally healthy, although unrecorded immune exposures were likely present. The donor was CMV seropositive and belonged to the group of 270 or so seropositive cohort members. A peripheral blood sample was collected from each donor, and TCR beta sequencing was performed on peripheral blood mononuclear cells. Genomic DNA was extracted from the blood cell samples with the Qiagen DNeasy Blood Extraction Kit. As to this clone: Its target antigen remains unknown. The record has no base qualities; no much larger clone is one base away.

The sequence was collected from a woman between 40 and 55 years old in good health and CMV-seropositive. This receptor chain uses TRBV5-6 and TRBJ2-3; the D segment could be TRBD1, given 5 matching bases. The sequenced material came from PBMCs. Read as DNA, the sequence is TGTGCCAGCAGCCAAAAAGGGGAAGATACGCAGTATTTT. Translated, this is CASSQKGEDTQYF. The full variable domain, with segments outside the CDR3 supplied by the reference TRBV5-6 and TRBJ2-3 proteins, appears as DAGVTQSPTHLIKTRGQQVTLRCSPKSGHDTVSWYQQALGQGPQFIFQYYEEEERQRGNFPDRFSGHQFPNYSSELNVNALLLGDSALYLCASSQKGEDTQYFGPGTRLTVL.